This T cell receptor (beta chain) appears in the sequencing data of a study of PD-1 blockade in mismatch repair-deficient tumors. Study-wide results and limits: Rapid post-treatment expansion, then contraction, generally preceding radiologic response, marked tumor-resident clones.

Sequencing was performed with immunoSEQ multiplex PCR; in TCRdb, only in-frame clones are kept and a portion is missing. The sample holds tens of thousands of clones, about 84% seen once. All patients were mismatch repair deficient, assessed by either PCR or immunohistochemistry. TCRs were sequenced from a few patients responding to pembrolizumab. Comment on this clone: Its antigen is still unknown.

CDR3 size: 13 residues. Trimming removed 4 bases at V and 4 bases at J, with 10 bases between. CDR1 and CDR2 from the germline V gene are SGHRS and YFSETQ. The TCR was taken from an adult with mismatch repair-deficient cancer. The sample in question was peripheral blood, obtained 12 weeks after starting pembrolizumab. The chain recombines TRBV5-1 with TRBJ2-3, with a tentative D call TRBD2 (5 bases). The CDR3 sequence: CASSRSGADTQYF. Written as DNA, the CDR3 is TGCGCCAGCAGCCGCTCCGGGGCAGATACGCAGTATTTT.